Included here is one T cell receptor (beta chain) sequence, with context. Its antigen is currently unknown. These data come from a study of blood T cells in healthy people across ages. There were healthy Caucasian individuals from Russia, aged roughly 6 to 100, serving as donors. A second 7 to 11 cycle PCR used barcoded and J-beta primers. TCRdb processed the 5' RACE reads anew with MiXCR; each CDR3 protein has one entry. The table has about 400,000 distinct CDR3 sequences, approximately 47% seen once. General study points: Estimates of diversity drawn from one million T cells were considered underestimates. As age increased, TCR beta diversity per million T cells fell in a roughly linear fashion.

Germline CDR1 MNHEY, CDR2 SMNVEV (reference sequence). Deletions cut 5 bases from V and 2 bases from J, with 12 bases between. This CDR3 has 14 amino acids. The sequenced sample was blood. The TCR sequence derives from a man between 60 and 70 years old in good health. The V call is TRBV27, the J call TRBJ1-2; D is unclear. The CDR3 DNA sequence: TGTGCCAGCAGTCCAGCCGGGTCCAACTATGGCTACACCTTC. Protein sequence: CASSPAGSNYGYTF.